One TCR beta chain is described in this entry. The antigen is unknown. The junction departs from the called germline gene at one end, perhaps through a read error. Germline V lookup: CDR1 SGHRS, CDR2 YFSETQ. This CDR3 has 16 amino acids. The sample is drawn from a study of blood T cells in healthy people across ages. Broader study findings: Considered underestimates were the diversity estimates obtained from one million T cells.

With a J-beta primer mix and a sample-barcoded 5' primer, a second PCR ran about 7 to 11 cycles. TCRdb used MiXCR to reprocess the 5' RACE reads, holding one entry per CDR3 protein. This repertoire shows roughly 1,500,000 distinct CDR3 sequences, about 31% found once; its top ten account for 10% to 12%. This sequence originates from a woman aged 25 to 45 in good health. Sequenced material: blood. The rearrangement joins TRBV5-1 to TRBJ1-6; the D is unclear. DNA for the CDR3: TGCGCCAGCAGCTTGGTAGAGAGCTCCTATAGTTCACCCCTCCACTTT. Amino acid sequence: CASSLVESSYSSPLHF.